Listed here are 30 T cell receptor beta chains from one sample, sequenced in a study of T cell responses to AZD1222 COVID-19 vaccine. Clones were read by immunoSEQ multiplex PCR, and TCRdb kept only the in-frame ones, dropping some. The table records fewer than 90,000 clones, just over 90% of them present only once. Source: peripheral blood, taken 28 days after the second AZD1222 dose. The receptor set was obtained from an adult who received the AZD1222 COVID-19 vaccine.

V gene TRBV11-2 combines with J gene TRBJ1-1; no definite D call. Trimming stripped 3 bases from V and 1 base from J, with 9 bases between. The CDR3 length is 14 residues. Per the germline V gene, CDR1 is SGHAT and CDR2 is FQNNGV. CDR3 sequence reads: CASSLTSGNTEAFF. DNA for the CDR3: TGTGCCAGCAGCTTGACGTCGGGGAACACTGAAGCTTTCTTT. Full variable domain (missing parts from reference TRBV11-2 and TRBJ1-1): EAGVAQSPRYKIIEKRQSVAFWCNPISGHATLYWYQQILGQGPKLLIQFQNNGVVDDSQLPKDRFSAERLKGVDSTLKIQPAKLEDSAVYLCASSLTSGNTEAFFGQGTRLTVV.

This clone was picked up one time. The chain couples TRBV7-2 to TRBJ2-5, with 7 nucleotides matching TRBD2. The V segment lost 5 bases and the J segment 2 bases; nucleotides outside the gene matches: 5. The germline V gene has CDR1 SGHTA and CDR2 FQGNSA. The CDR3 totals 14 residues. This CDR3 is CASSPQRGQETQYF. Written as DNA, the CDR3 is TGTGCCAGCAGCCCCCAGCGGGGACAAGAGACCCAGTACTTC.

The chain carries TRBV6-5 and TRBJ1-2; D is perhaps TRBD1 (5 bases). Germline values: CDR1 MNHEY, CDR2 SVGAGI. The V end was cut by 4 bases, the J end by 6 bases, with 9 bases between. The CDR3 length is 12 residues. CDR3 coding DNA: TGTGCCAGCAGTTCCACAGGCGATGGCTACACCTTC. Amino acid sequence: CASSSTGDGYTF.

The chain couples TRBV18 to TRBJ1-2; 10 bases agree with TRBD1. This CDR3 has 16 residues. The germline V gene encodes CDR1 KGHSH and CDR2 LQKENI. Trimming at V came to 5 bases and at J to 4 bases, leaving 10 bases not matched to a gene. The chain's CDR3 is CASSSTGTGVSYGYTF. CDR3 in DNA: TGTGCCAGCTCATCTACCGGGACAGGGGTCTCCTATGGCTACACCTTC. The variable domain in full, with the rest retrieved from reference TRBV18 and TRBJ1-2, is NAGVMQNPRHLVRRRGQEARLRCSPMKGHSHVYWYRQLPEEGLKFMVYLQKENIIDESGMPKERFSAEFPKEGPSILRIQQVVRGDSAAYFCASSSTGTGVSYGYTFGSGTRLTVV.

The V gene is TRBV7-9, the J gene TRBJ2-5; 10 nucleotides match TRBD1. From germline, CDR1 is SEHNR and CDR2 FQNEAQ (reference sequence). Trimming cost V 4 bases and J 4 bases; bases outside gene matches: 6. This CDR3 has 15 amino acids. In DNA form, the CDR3 reads TGTGCCAGCAGCTCCCGGACAGGGGGAGGAGAGACCCAGTACTTC. Its translation is CASSSRTGGGETQYF.

The gene calls are TRBV10-3 and TRBJ1-6, with D possibly TRBD1 on 5 matching bases. V was shortened by 8 bases and J by 5 bases, with 10 bases between the two germline ends. The CDR3 totals 13 residues. Germline CDR1 reads ENHRY; CDR2 reads SYGVKD. The CDR3 DNA is TGTGCCATCTCGAGACAGCATAATTCACCCCTCCACTTT. It encodes CAISRQHNSPLHF.

With respect to this clone: The same CDR3 arises from other DNA sequences in this sample as well. V and J are TRBV7-9 and TRBJ2-2, with D possibly TRBD1 on 7 matching bases. The CDR3 consists of 16 residues. Germline V lookup: CDR1 SEHNR, CDR2 FQNEAQ (reference sequence). Trimming pared 5 bases from V and 4 bases from J, leaving 17 bases between. The CDR3 nucleotides read TGTGCCAGCAGCGGAGGGGGCGGTCGGGGCACCGGGGAGCTGTTTTTT. Its protein is CASSGGGGRGTGELFF.

The chain carries TRBV19 and TRBJ1-5; D is ambiguous. V was pared by 5 bases and J by 3 bases, with 11 bases between. The length of the CDR3 is 14 residues. Germline CDR1 and CDR2: LNHDA and SQIVND (reference sequence). The CDR3 DNA reads as TGTGCCAGTAGTCCGACGGGAAACAATCAGCCCCAGCATTTT. Protein sequence: CASSPTGNNQPQHF.

This chain joins TRBV15 and TRBJ2-5; D gene unclear. This CDR3 contains 15 residues. V gave up 3 bases and J gave up 0 bases, with 11 bases separating them. CDR1 and CDR2 (germline): LNHNV, YYDKDF (reference sequence). The CDR3 coding sequence is TGTGCCACCAGCAGTCCCCCAGAGAACCAAGAGACCCAGTACTTC. This codes for CATSSPPENQETQYF.

The V gene is TRBV28, the J gene TRBJ1-2; D is possibly TRBD1 (5 bases). The ends were cut back, 2 bases at V and 5 bases at J, with 15 bases in the middle. CDR3 length: 15 residues. CDR1 is MDHEN, CDR2 SYDVKM, per germline. CDR3 in DNA: TGTGCCAGCAGTTTAACTCTGCCCTCAGGGTATGGCTACACCTTC. This translates into CASSLTLPSGYGYTF.

A single count supports this clone. The gene calls are TRBV6-6 and TRBJ2-1; maybe TRBD1 (5 bases). CDR3 length: 17 residues. The V gene lost 5 bases and the J gene lost 6 bases, with 23 bases spanning the gap. Germline V CDR1 and CDR2: MNHNY, SVGAGI (reference sequence). CDR3 residues: CASSGSDRIDVGNEQFF. The CDR3 coding sequence is TGTGCCAGCAGTGGATCCGACAGAATAGATGTGGGCAATGAGCAGTTCTTC.

V usage is TRBV28 and J usage is TRBJ1-1; 8 bases fit TRBD1. The CDR3 covers 15 residues. Looked up from germline, CDR1 is MDHEN and CDR2 is SYDVKM. V lost 4 bases and J lost 6; bases outside the gene matches: 10. The CDR3, as DNA: TGTGCCAGCAGTTATTCCCCAGGGGGCATCTCTGAAGCTTTCTTT. Residues: CASSYSPGGISEAFF.

This clone was seen once. The chain recombines TRBV29-1 with TRBJ2-3; D not resolved. Germline lookup yields CDR1 SQVTM and CDR2 ANQGSEA. The CDR3 runs to 13 residues. V was cut by 3 bases and J by 4 bases, with 11 bases left in between. The CDR3 coding sequence is TGCAGCGTTGACCCACGGGCGGCAGATACGCAGTATTTT. Amino acid sequence: CSVDPRAADTQYF.

This chain joins TRBV19 and TRBJ2-7; D perhaps matches TRBD1 (6 bases). This CDR3 contains 17 residues. V was pared by 6 bases and J by 3 bases, with 24 bases between. Germline CDR1 LNHDA, CDR2 SQIVND (reference sequence). The CDR3 sequence: CASSSGNRDPNYYEQYF. The CDR3 nucleotides read TGTGCCAGTAGCTCGGGGAACAGGGACCCAAATTACTACGAGCAGTACTTC.

The V and J genes are TRBV6-6 and TRBJ1-2; TRBD1 agrees at 7 bases. The trim removed 5 bases at V and 4 bases at J, leaving 7 bases unmatched. Germline V gene data show CDR1 as MNHNY and CDR2 as SVGAGI (reference sequence). The CDR3 is made up of 14 amino acids. Written as DNA, the CDR3 is TGTGCCAGCAGTGGGACAGCCATGTCCTATGGCTACACCTTC. The encoded protein is CASSGTAMSYGYTF.

The chain is built from TRBV12-2 and TRBJ1-1. TRBV12-2 is marked as a pseudogene. This CDR3 is built from 17 residues. CDR3 in DNA: TGTGCAAGTCGCTTAGCATGCCGCAAAACCGTGAACACTGAAGCTTTCTTT. Amino acids: CASRLACRKTVNTEAFF.

The chain uses TRBV2 and TRBJ1-1, with D tentatively TRBD1 (5 bases). The CDR3 is 14 residues long. Germline CDR1 SNHLY, CDR2 FYNNEI. V was cut by 6 bases and J by 4 bases, with 15 bases left in between. The CDR3 DNA reads TGTGCCAGCAGAGCCGGGTGGAGGGGCACTGAAGCTTTCTTT. Residues: CASRAGWRGTEAFF.

The chain links TRBV14 to TRBJ2-3; 10 nucleotides match TRBD2. This CDR3 region has 15 residues. The J segment lost 8 bases and the V segment lost 2 bases, leaving 7 bases of the junction unmatched. The V gene's germline CDR1 is SGHDN and CDR2 FVKESK. The CDR3 reads CASSQMLAGVGTQYF. The CDR3 bases are TGTGCCAGCAGCCAAATGCTAGCGGGAGTGGGTACGCAGTATTTT.

V gene TRBV10-1 combines with J gene TRBJ2-1; 13 bases map to TRBD2. V was clipped by 3 bases and J by 6 bases; unmatched bases: 5. Germline-derived CDR1 and CDR2 are WNHNN and SYGVQD (reference sequence). The CDR3 runs to 16 residues. Written as DNA, the CDR3 is TGCGCCAGCAGTGACCTTACTAGCGGGAGGGCCAATGAGCAGTTCTTC. Translated: CASSDLTSGRANEQFF.

The chain links TRBV5-1 to TRBJ2-7; D uncertain. This CDR3 has 15 amino acids. CDR1 is SGHRS, CDR2 YFSETQ, per germline. Trimming removed 1 base at V and 5 bases at J, with 16 bases between. The CDR3 DNA reads TGCGCCAGCAGCTTGACCGTGGGAAATGAGGACGAGCAGTACTTC. This codes for CASSLTVGNEDEQYF.

The chain is built from TRBV25-1 and TRBJ2-5, with a possible D match to TRBD1 (5 bases). Germline V gene sequence: CDR1 MGHDK, CDR2 SYGVNS. V lost 6 bases and J lost 5, with 16 bases in between. The CDR3 sequence is 14 residues long. The CDR3 DNA reads as TGTGCCAGCAGACCCTCAATGGGGCGGGAGACCCAGTACTTC. Amino acids: CASRPSMGRETQYF.

This sequence joins TRBV15 and TRBJ2-5; 11 positions agree with TRBD1. The CDR3 spans 17 residues. Trimming cost V 2 bases and J 3 bases; bases outside gene matches: 8. Germline CDR1 and CDR2: LNHNV and YYDKDF (reference sequence). CDR3 in DNA: TGTGCCACCAGCAGATATTATCCGGGACAGGGGGAAGAGACCCAGTACTTC. It codes for CATSRYYPGQGEETQYF.

The chain uses TRBV24-1 and TRBJ2-1, with TRBD1 matching 7 bases. The CDR3 covers 16 residues. V gave up 0 bases and J gave up 3 bases; unmatched junction bases: 4. Per germline, CDR1 KGHDR and CDR2 SFDVKD. CDR3 residues: CATSDLKGAHYNEQFF. CDR3 nucleotide sequence: TGTGCCACCAGTGATTTGAAGGGGGCGCACTACAATGAGCAGTTCTTC.

V usage is TRBV7-6 and J usage is TRBJ1-3; D is ambiguous. V gave up 2 bases and J gave up 1 base, with 12 bases separating them. Germline V CDR1 and CDR2: SGHVS, FNYEAQ. CDR3 size: 16 residues. Here the CDR3 reads CASSLNTLSSGNTIYF. CDR3 DNA sequence: TGTGCCAGCAGCTTAAATACCCTCTCTTCTGGAAACACCATATATTTT. The full variable domain, its missing parts supplied by reference TRBV7-6 and TRBJ1-3, is GAGVSQSPRYKVTKRGQDVALRCDPISGHVSLYWYRQALGQGPEFLTYFNYEAQQDKSGLPNDRFSAERPEGSISTLTIQRTEQRDSAMYRCASSLNTLSSGNTIYFGEGSWLTVV.

The V call is TRBV5-1, the J call TRBJ1-1; D remains unclear. This CDR3 contains 14 residues. Germline CDR1 reads SGHRS; CDR2 reads YFSETQ. The V and J ends lost 3 bases and 1 base respectively, with 10 bases between them. CDR3 region: CASSSQGRNTEAFF. As DNA, the CDR3 is TGCGCCAGCAGCTCCCAAGGACGGAACACTGAAGCTTTCTTT.

V gene TRBV6-1 combines with J gene TRBJ1-2, with TRBD1 matching over 8 bases. Unmatched junction bases numbered 10, after V lost 2 bases and J lost 8 bases. Germline CDR1 reads MNHNS; CDR2 reads SASEGT. The CDR3 has 15 residues. CDR3 coding DNA: TGTGCCAGCAGTGAACCAGGGGGCCGGCTTAAGGGCTACACCTTC. It codes for CASSEPGGRLKGYTF.

The rearrangement links TRBV6-5 to TRBJ1-4; 8 nucleotides align to TRBD1. The V and J ends lost 2 bases and 1 base, in that order; junction bases with no gene match: 3. Germline CDR1 and CDR2: MNHEY and SVGAGI. The length of the CDR3 is 16 residues. CDR3 loop: CASSYTGQGTNEKLFF. The CDR3 DNA sequence: TGTGCCAGCAGTTACACCGGACAGGGAACTAATGAAAAACTGTTTTTT.

This chain connects TRBV19 to TRBJ1-4; D uncertain. Germline lookup yields CDR1 LNHDA and CDR2 SQIVND (reference sequence). This CDR3 contains 14 residues. Trimming stripped 7 bases from V and 0 bases from J, with 9 bases between. The CDR3 reads CASNRASTNEKLFF. DNA for the CDR3: TGTGCCAGTAATCGAGCCTCAACTAATGAAAAACTGTTTTTT.

The chain has TRBV6-6 and TRBJ2-2, with a tentative D call TRBD2 (5 bases). In germline, CDR1 is MNHNY, CDR2 SVGAGI (reference sequence). The V end was cut by 7 bases, the J end by 0 bases, with 6 bases between. The CDR3 is 13 residues long. CDR3 loop: CASMRANTGELFF. In nucleotides, the CDR3 is TGTGCCAGCATGAGGGCGAACACCGGGGAGCTGTTTTTT.

The J gene is TRBJ1-6, the V gene TRBV4-1; no reliable D call. With 0 bases removed from V and 4 bases from J, the gap between germline ends came to 7 bases. The CDR3 has 15 amino acids. CDR1 and CDR2 from the germline V gene are MGHRA and YSYEKL. The CDR3 DNA sequence: TGCGCCAGCAGCCAAGAAGAGGCGTATAATTCACCCCTCCACTTT. This sequence encodes CASSQEEAYNSPLHF.